This passage covers 28 T cell receptor beta chains from one sample sequenced in a study of blood T cell repertoires in COVID-19. This table comes from immunoSEQ multiplex PCR, and its TCRdb copy is limited to in-frame clones, with some not included. The sample has about 100,000 clones; roughly 80% are singletons. The sample consisted of peripheral blood. The receptors were gathered from a man in his 70s with active or convalescent COVID-19.

This clone was picked up one time. Other DNA sequences within the sample encode an identical CDR3. The V and J genes are TRBV9 and TRBJ2-2; weak D call: TRBD1 (6 bases). CDR3 length: 14 residues. The germline V and J ends were trimmed by 2 bases and 1 base, with 6 bases remaining between them. Germline V lookup: CDR1 SGDLS, CDR2 YYNGEE. The DNA of the CDR3 is TGTGCCAGCAGCGTGACAGGGAACACCGGGGAGCTGTTTTTT. Translated: CASSVTGNTGELFF.

CDR3 amino acids: CATSSNWAANEKLFF. CDR3 bases: TGTGCCACCAGCAGCAACTGGGCAGCTAATGAAAAACTGTTTTTT. The genes are TRBV15 and TRBJ1-4; no reliable D call. Germline V gene sequence: CDR1 LNHNV, CDR2 YYDKDF (reference sequence). Trimming left V 3 bases short and J 3 bases short, with 11 bases between. This CDR3 contains 15 residues.

This clone was seen just once. The gene calls are TRBV5-5 and TRBJ1-5; TRBD1 matches at 12 bases. Germline V gives CDR1 SGHKS, CDR2 YYEKEE (reference sequence). The trim removed 0 bases at V and 6 bases at J, leaving 4 bases unmatched. This CDR3 has 16 amino acids. CDR3 DNA sequence: TGTGCCAGCAGCTTGGCCGGGACAGGGGGCTTTCAGCCCCAGCATTTT. Translation gives CASSLAGTGGFQPQHF.

V is TRBV4-2 and J is TRBJ2-5; 9 bases map to TRBD2. Looked up from germline, CDR1 is LGHNA and CDR2 is YNFKEQ. The CDR3 covers 16 residues. After removal of 3 bases from V and 2 bases from J, the junction contained 7 bases not matched to a gene. CDR3 sequence: CASSHGGGRAQETQYF. DNA of the CDR3: TGTGCCAGCAGCCATGGGGGCGGGAGGGCACAAGAGACCCAGTACTTC.

The chain has TRBV12-2 and TRBJ2-1; the listed D gene, TRBD1, was not tested against the DNA. TRBV12-2 is a pseudogene. This CDR3 is 18 amino acids long. This CDR3 reads CASRLQPRGDRGGDEQFF. CDR3 bases: TGTGCAAGTCGCTTACAACCACGTGGGGACAGAGGGGGCGATGAGCAGTTCTTC.

The chain recombines TRBV5-6 with TRBJ2-5; maybe TRBD1 (7 bases). The CDR3 sequence is 16 residues long. V shed 5 bases and J shed 5 bases, with 22 bases lying between them. Germline lookup yields CDR1 SGHDT and CDR2 YYEEEE. For the CDR3, the DNA is TGTGCCAGCAGAGCACAGGGGAGGTTTTCCTTGGAGACCCAGTACTTC. Protein product: CASRAQGRFSLETQYF.

In its sample, this clone was seen a few times. The DNA for the CDR3 is TGTGCCAGCAGCTTCTTCCCTAACTATGGCTACACCTTC. It yields the protein CASSFFPNYGYTF. The J gene is TRBJ1-2, the V gene TRBV7-9; no clear D. The CDR3 spans 13 residues. V gave up 3 bases and J gave up 0 bases, with 5 bases separating them. Germline loops: CDR1 SEHNR, CDR2 FQNEAQ (reference sequence).

This clone was detected only a few times. The chain joins TRBV6-2 or TRBV6-3 to TRBJ2-7, with 7 bases that match TRBD1. The CDR3 sequence is 14 residues long. The ends lost 5 bases at V and 2 bases at J; junction bases unmatched: 6. Germline V gives CDR1 MNHEY, CDR2 SVGEGT. The CDR3 sequence is CASSTGQKTYEQYF. In nucleotides, the CDR3 is TGTGCCAGCAGTACGGGACAGAAGACCTACGAGCAGTACTTC.

The V and J genes are TRBV12-5 and TRBJ2-3; 9 positions agree with TRBD1. This CDR3 is built from 14 residues. CDR1 LGHNT and CDR2 FRNRAP come from the germline V gene. J was trimmed by 5 bases and V by 6 bases; bases with no gene match: 6. The CDR3: CASGQGARGDTQYF. As DNA, the CDR3 is TGTGCTAGTGGACAGGGGGCGCGGGGAGATACGCAGTATTTT.

Written as DNA, the CDR3 is TGTGCCAGGCCTCGCGCCGAGCCACTCGAGCAGTACTTC. This gives the protein CARPRAEPLEQYF. The J gene is TRBJ2-7, the V gene TRBV5-3; D is unresolved. TRBV5-3 is placed among ORFs of uncertain function. This CDR3 comprises 13 residues. V lost 8 bases and J lost 6, with 18 bases in between.

This chain joins TRBV11-1 and TRBJ1-5, with TRBD1 matching 9 bases. Trimming cost V 8 bases and J 7 bases; bases outside gene matches: 6. The length of the CDR3 is 13 residues. Germline CDR1 and CDR2: SGHAT and FQDESV (reference sequence). The CDR3 loop is CASGTGSGQPQHF. For the CDR3, the DNA is TGTGCCAGCGGGACAGGGTCGGGGCAGCCCCAGCATTTT.

The V gene is TRBV2, the J gene TRBJ2-3; TRBD2 aligns across 11 bases. Germline lookup yields CDR1 SNHLY and CDR2 FYNNEI. The junction had 7 bases not matched to a gene; V was cut back by 8 bases and J by 3 bases. This CDR3 has 15 amino acids. The CDR3 bases are TGTGCCAGCGGTTCTAGCGGGGGGCCTACAGATACGCAGTATTTT. Translation: CASGSSGGPTDTQYF.

The chain has TRBV5-1 and TRBJ1-1, with 10 bases lining up with TRBD1. Germline V gene sequence: CDR1 SGHRS, CDR2 YFSETQ. With 2 bases clipped from V and 1 base from J, the junction kept 2 bases outside the gene matches. The CDR3 is 15 amino acids. The CDR3 sequence is CASSFGQGENTEAFF. CDR3 DNA sequence: TGCGCCAGCAGCTTTGGACAGGGGGAGAACACTGAAGCTTTCTTT. The variable domain in full, completed from reference TRBV5-1 and TRBJ1-1, reads KAGVTQTPRYLIKTRGQQVTLSCSPISGHRSVSWYQQTPGQGLQFLFEYFSETQRNKGNFPGRFSGRQFSNSRSEMNVSTLELGDSALYLCASSFGQGENTEAFFGQGTRLTVV.

This clone was seen only once. V and J are TRBV4-3 and TRBJ1-2; 8 nucleotides agree with TRBD1. Losses at the gene ends were 1 base for V and 4 bases for J; bases not matched to a gene: 5. The CDR3 loop spans 15 amino acids. The germline V gene has CDR1 LGHNA and CDR2 YSLEER. The CDR3 region is CASSQGTGGLYGYTF. The CDR3, as DNA: TGCGCCAGCAGCCAAGGAACAGGGGGGCTCTATGGCTACACCTTC.

The chain recombines TRBV7-3 with TRBJ2-2, with a possible D match to TRBD1 (6 bases). CDR3 size: 16 residues. The V gene's germline CDR1 is SGHTA and CDR2 FQGTGA. V was clipped by 7 bases and J by 0 bases, with 15 bases between them. CDR3 residues: CASTLRGTSNTGELFF. CDR3 DNA sequence: TGTGCCAGCACGCTTAGGGGGACATCGAACACCGGGGAGCTGTTTTTT.

This clone appeared once. The rearrangement joins TRBV7-2 to TRBJ1-3; D may be TRBD1 (6 bases). Germline lookup yields CDR1 SGHTA and CDR2 FQGNSA. The CDR3 runs to 15 residues. The V end was cut by 1 base, the J end by 2 bases, with 9 bases between. The CDR3 protein is CASSLESGAGNTIYF. The CDR3 bases are TGTGCCAGCAGCTTAGAATCAGGGGCTGGAAACACCATATATTTT.

The chain has TRBV30 and TRBJ2-1; 9 nucleotides line up with TRBD1. V gave up 4 bases and J gave up 10 bases; unmatched junction bases: 8. Germline CDR1 and CDR2: GTSNPN and SVGIG (reference sequence). The CDR3 is made up of 13 amino acids. The CDR3 bases are TGTGCCTGGATTAGGGACAGGGCAGGAGAGCAGTTCTTC. Encoded protein: CAWIRDRAGEQFF.

This clone was found a few times. The chain carries TRBV28 and TRBJ1-1, with TRBD1 matching over 7 bases. V was pared by 9 bases and J by 4 bases, with 17 bases of the junction left unmatched. CDR3 length: 16 residues. Germline V gives CDR1 MDHEN, CDR2 SYDVKM. The CDR3 is CASLPPGTVVFTEAFF. The CDR3 region has the DNA TGTGCCAGTCTTCCCCCCGGGACAGTTGTCTTCACTGAAGCTTTCTTT.

V and J are TRBV19 and TRBJ1-1; the match to TRBD1 covers 7 bases. Germline-derived CDR1 and CDR2 are LNHDA and SQIVND (reference sequence). The CDR3 is 16 amino acids. Trimming at V came to 8 bases and at J to 1 base, leaving 13 bases not matched to a gene. The CDR3 nucleotides read TGTGCCAGTTTCGGTCGAGGGGGACAGCAGAACACTGAAGCTTTCTTT. Amino acids: CASFGRGGQQNTEAFF.

The CDR3 coding sequence is TGTGCCAGCAGTACTGGGACAGCCACCGAAGCTTTCTTT. Its translation: CASSTGTATEAFF. The chain has TRBV28 and TRBJ1-1, with 7 bases fitting TRBD1. Germline V CDR1 and CDR2: MDHEN, SYDVKM. The V and J ends lost 5 bases and 8 bases, in that order; junction bases with no gene match: 8. The CDR3 is 13 amino acids.

This sequence joins TRBV7-9 and TRBJ2-1, with 11 bases identical to TRBD2. V lost 5 bases, J lost 0 bases, and 3 bases stayed unmatched. The CDR3 is 16 amino acids. Germline CDR1 is SEHNR and CDR2 is FQNEAQ (reference sequence). The CDR3 region is CASSPGTSGSYNEQFF. CDR3 in DNA: TGTGCCAGCAGCCCAGGGACTAGCGGCTCCTACAATGAGCAGTTCTTC. Using reference TRBV7-9 and TRBJ2-1 for the parts outside the CDR3, the full variable domain is DTGVSQNPRHKITKRGQNVTFRCDPISEHNRLYWYRQTLGQGPEFLTYFQNEAQLEKSRLLSDRFSAERPKGSFSTLEIQRTEQGDSAMYLCASSPGTSGSYNEQFFGPGTRLTVL.

This clone was seen a single time. V is TRBV10-3 and J is TRBJ2-7; possible D gene TRBD2, 5 bases. This CDR3 has 14 residues. In germline, CDR1 is ENHRY, CDR2 SYGVKD. The germline V and J ends were trimmed by 7 bases and 4 bases, with 17 bases remaining between them. The CDR3 DNA reads TGTGCCATCACCAAAACCGGGGAAACTTACGAGCAGTACTTC. It codes for CAITKTGETYEQYF.

The V gene is TRBV28, the J gene TRBJ2-5; 7 bases line up with TRBD1. The CDR3 contains 15 residues. Losses at the gene ends were 5 bases for V and 5 bases for J; bases not matched to a gene: 11. CDR1 is MDHEN, CDR2 SYDVKM, per germline. The CDR3 nucleotides read TGTGCCAGCAGTCCGCCTACAGGGGTGATCGAGACCCAGTACTTC. Protein product: CASSPPTGVIETQYF.

V usage is TRBV7-6 and J usage is TRBJ2-5, with D hard to call. The CDR3 loop spans 12 amino acids. Trimming stripped 5 bases from V and 7 bases from J, with 11 bases between. Germline V gene data show CDR1 as SGHVS and CDR2 as FNYEAQ. In DNA, the CDR3 is TGTGCCAGCAGCCCCATGGCTGGGACCCAGTACTTC. Translating gives CASSPMAGTQYF.

The chain links TRBV5-6 to TRBJ1-2; tentatively, D is TRBD1 (5 bases). Germline lookup yields CDR1 SGHDT and CDR2 YYEEEE. There are 15 residues in the CDR3. V shed 1 base and J shed 8 bases, with 18 bases lying between them. The CDR3, as DNA: TGTGCCAGCAGCTTGTGGGGGACTCCTGTTGGGGGCTACACCTTC. The encoded protein is CASSLWGTPVGGYTF. Drawing the rest from reference TRBV5-6 and TRBJ1-2, the complete variable domain is DAGVTQSPTHLIKTRGQQVTLRCSPKSGHDTVSWYQQALGQGPQFIFQYYEEEERQRGNFPDRFSGHQFPNYSSELNVNALLLGDSALYLCASSLWGTPVGGYTFGSGTRLTVV.

The chain links TRBV7-2 to TRBJ2-7; 11 bases agree with TRBD2. The length of the CDR3 is 16 residues. Per germline, CDR1 SGHTA and CDR2 FQGNSA. V lost 4 bases, J lost 2 bases, and 7 bases stayed unmatched. This CDR3 is CASSSTLSGGAYEQYF. CDR3 nucleotide sequence: TGTGCCAGCAGCTCAACCCTTAGCGGGGGGGCCTACGAGCAGTACTTC.

The gene calls are TRBV7-8 and TRBJ1-5; D is undetermined. CDR3 length equals 13 residues. CDR1 and CDR2 (germline): SGHVS, FQNEAQ. V was pared by 1 base and J by 10 bases, with 11 bases between. The CDR3 sequence: CASSLEEAGPQHF. Here the CDR3 DNA reads TGTGCCAGCAGCTTAGAGGAAGCGGGACCCCAGCATTTT.

This clone was detected only a few times. The rearrangement joins TRBV19 to TRBJ2-1; TRBD1 might be the D (5 bases). Trimming removed 7 bases from V and 9 bases from J, with 19 bases in between. CDR3 length: 14 amino acids. Germline loops: CDR1 LNHDA, CDR2 SQIVND (reference sequence). The CDR3 reads CASNRPGSSVEQFF. The CDR3 region has the DNA TGTGCCAGTAACCGGCCAGGGTCCTCGGTTGAGCAGTTCTTC.